This T cell receptor beta chain was identified during a study of identifying expanded T cells in peripheral blood. Study-wide points: Technical replicates showed around 1.1 changed clones; two weeks about 16; four weeks 19. Two-week clone count variance significantly increased as total template count grew.

Healthy donors had no documented immune events, such as infections, while sampled. Clones were read by immunoSEQ multiplex PCR, and TCRdb kept only the in-frame ones, dropping some. Of about 130,000 clones listed, 70% to 90% are singletons. Comment on this clone: Its target is unknown.

V was clipped by 7 bases and J by 0 bases; unmatched bases: 7. Looked up from germline, CDR1 is LNHDA and CDR2 is SQIVND (reference sequence). This CDR3 has 16 amino acids. Sequencing was done on a sample of blood. The TCR sequence derives from a person aged 18 to 75 in good health. This rearrangement joins TRBV19 to TRBJ2-2; 8 positions agree with TRBD2. CDR3: CASTHSGTPNTGELFF. Here the CDR3 DNA reads TGTGCCAGTACCCATAGCGGGACCCCGAACACCGGGGAGCTGTTTTTT.